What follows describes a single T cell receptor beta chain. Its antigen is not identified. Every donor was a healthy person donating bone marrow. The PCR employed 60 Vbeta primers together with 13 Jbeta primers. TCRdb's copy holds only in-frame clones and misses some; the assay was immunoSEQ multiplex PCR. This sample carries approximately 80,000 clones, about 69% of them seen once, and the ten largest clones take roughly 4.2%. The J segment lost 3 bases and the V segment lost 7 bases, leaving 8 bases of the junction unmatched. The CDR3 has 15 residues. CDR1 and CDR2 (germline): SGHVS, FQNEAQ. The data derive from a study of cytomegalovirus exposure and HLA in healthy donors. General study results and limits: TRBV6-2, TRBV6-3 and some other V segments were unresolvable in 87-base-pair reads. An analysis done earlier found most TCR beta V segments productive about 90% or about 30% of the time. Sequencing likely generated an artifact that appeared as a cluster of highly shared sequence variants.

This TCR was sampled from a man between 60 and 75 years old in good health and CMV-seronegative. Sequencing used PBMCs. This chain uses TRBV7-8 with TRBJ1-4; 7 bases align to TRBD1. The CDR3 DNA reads TGTGCCAGCACCCCCGACAGGGTAGCTAATGAAAAACTGTTTTTT. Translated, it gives CASTPDRVANEKLFF.